The next 13 T cell receptor beta chains were all read from a single sample in a study of spatial heterogeneity in lung cancer. Study-wide points: Intratumoral expanded alpha and beta TCR counts were found to track tumor mutation counts.

Which antigens these TCRs recognize remains unknown. Time point indicated: sample taken at primary tumor resection. TCRdb recomputed calls from the 5' RACE reads with MiXCR, one row per CDR3 protein. The sample records about 15,000 distinct CDR3 sequences, around 7.3% being singletons. The specimen was lung tumor tissue, collected at surgery. The receptors stem from a male donor with early-stage non-small cell lung cancer.

In its sample, this clonotype was seen many times. Here the CDR3 reads CAISESGGLAGKKLNEQFF. CDR3 sequence (DNA): TGTGCCATCAGTGAGTCGGGAGGACTAGCGGGAAAAAAGTTGAATGAGCAGTTCTTC. The chain recombines TRBV10-3 with TRBJ2-1; 12 bases fit TRBD2. There are 19 residues in the CDR3. CDR1 ENHRY and CDR2 SYGVKD come from the germline V gene. J gave up 7 bases and V 0 bases, and 13 bases lay outside the gene matches.

In this sample, this clonotype turned up a few times. This chain uses TRBV3-1 with TRBJ1-5; D is ambiguous. CDR3 length equals 12 residues. Deletions cut 1 base from V and 7 bases from J, with 5 bases between. Germline CDR1 reads LGHDT; CDR2 reads YNNKEL (reference sequence). The CDR3 DNA reads TGTGCCAGCAGCCAAGCATTCCAGCCCCAGCATTTT. It codes for CASSQAFQPQHF.

The sample holds many counts of this clonotype. The chain uses TRBV9 and TRBJ2-1; 10 bases line up with TRBD2. CDR1 and CDR2 (germline): SGDLS, YYNGEE. Trimming at V came to 4 bases and at J to 9 bases, leaving 7 bases not matched to a gene. The CDR3 is 14 amino acids. The CDR3: CASSTHPSGSEQFF. CDR3 nucleotide sequence: TGTGCCAGCAGCACCCATCCTAGCGGGAGTGAGCAGTTCTTC.

This clonotype appeared many times. This chain uses TRBV5-4 with TRBJ2-3, with TRBD2 matching over 10 bases. The CDR3 runs to 16 residues. V gave up 0 bases and J gave up 6 bases; unmatched junction bases: 7. Germline-derived CDR1 and CDR2 are SGHNT and YYREEE (reference sequence). The CDR3 loop reads CASSLDASGSPDTQYF. CDR3 nucleotides: TGTGCCAGCAGCTTGGATGCTAGCGGGAGTCCGGATACGCAGTATTTT.

The chain is built from TRBV29-1 and TRBJ2-7, with D maybe TRBD2 (5 bases). V lost 6 bases to trimming and J lost 7 bases, with 13 bases between them. The CDR3 loop spans 11 amino acids. CDR1 SQVTM and CDR2 ANQGSEA come from the germline V gene. The CDR3 sequence: CSVITDLEQYF. The CDR3 coding sequence is TGCAGCGTGATTACGGACTTAGAGCAGTACTTC.

This clonotype showed up many times. The chain has TRBV12-3 or TRBV12-4 and TRBJ1-6; D is unclear. Between the trimmed V and J ends, which lost 3 bases and 7 bases, there was a span of 4 bases. CDR3 length: 12 residues. The DNA for the CDR3 is TGTGCCAGCAGTTTTGGGAATTCACCCCTCCACTTT. This encodes CASSFGNSPLHF.

The CDR3 DNA follows: TGTGCCTGGATATTTAGTGAGGAAACGCAGTATTTT. Its protein product is CAWIFSEETQYF. The gene calls are TRBV30 and TRBJ2-3, with D unresolved. Germline V gene data show CDR1 as GTSNPN and CDR2 as SVGIG (reference sequence). Deletions cut 4 bases from V and 9 bases from J, with 14 bases between. The CDR3 loop spans 12 amino acids.

J is TRBJ2-7 and V is TRBV20-1; D perhaps matches TRBD2 (6 bases). Trimming removed 5 bases from V and 4 bases from J, with 18 bases in between. The CDR3 runs to 14 residues. Germline V lookup: CDR1 DFQATT, CDR2 SNEGSKA (reference sequence). The CDR3 is CSALSPVGGYEQYF. Here the CDR3 DNA reads TGCAGTGCTTTGAGTCCGGTCGGGGGTTACGAGCAGTACTTC.

This clonotype qualifies as medium-sized. The V call is TRBV20-1, the J call TRBJ2-2; TRBD2 aligns across 7 bases. CDR1 DFQATT and CDR2 SNEGSKA come from the germline V gene (reference sequence). This CDR3 region has 16 residues. J lost 4 bases, V lost 0 bases, and 8 bases had no gene match. The CDR3 loop reads CSARDWEGSTTGELFF. The CDR3, as DNA: TGCAGTGCTAGAGATTGGGAGGGGTCGACCACCGGGGAGCTGTTTTTT.

V gene TRBV5-1 combines with J gene TRBJ2-3, with D perhaps matching TRBD1 or TRBD2 (5 bases each). CDR1 is SGHRS, CDR2 YFSETQ, per germline. The CDR3 runs to 13 residues. Trimming removed 6 bases at V and 0 bases at J, with 8 bases between. The CDR3 DNA is TGCGCCAGCACTTGGGACAGCACAGATACGCAGTATTTT. It yields the protein CASTWDSTDTQYF.

This clonotype was observed many times. The rearrangement joins TRBV20-1 to TRBJ1-2, with a weak D call TRBD1 (6 bases). Trimming removed 6 bases at V and 5 bases at J, with 10 bases between. Looked up from germline, CDR1 is DFQATT and CDR2 is SNEGSKA (reference sequence). There are 11 residues in the CDR3. CDR3 in DNA: TGCAGTGCGGGGGGCGGGTATGGCTACACCTTC. This gives the protein CSAGGGYGYTF.

The sample holds many counts of this clonotype. This rearrangement joins TRBV20-1 to TRBJ2-3; 8 nucleotides match TRBD2. Germline CDR1 and CDR2: DFQATT and SNEGSKA (reference sequence). Germline trimming cut 6 bases from V and 3 bases from J; bases unmatched to any gene: 11. This CDR3 contains 15 residues. This CDR3 is CSAKGPGGATDTQYF. CDR3 in DNA: TGCAGTGCGAAGGGTCCCGGGGGGGCGACAGATACGCAGTATTTT.

This clonotype was observed many times. V usage is TRBV2 and J usage is TRBJ2-3; D gene uncertain. Germline CDR1 and CDR2: SNHLY and FYNNEI. The ends were cut back, 4 bases at V and 4 bases at J, with 6 bases in the middle. The CDR3 sequence is 12 residues long. The CDR3 region has the DNA TGTGCCAGCAGTGGACTTCCAGATACGCAGTATTTT. The encoded protein is CASSGLPDTQYF.